This T cell receptor beta chain was sequenced during a study of siplizumab effects on memory and regulatory T cells. Study-level findings and limits: The mean Treg-derived percentage of mappable alloreactive CD4+ clones was roughly 69% with siplizumab compared with approximately 30% in controls. Phenotypic classification as naive or memory proved unattainable for roughly 75-96% of proliferating CD4+ or CD8+ clones.

CDR1 is SGHRS and CDR2 is YFSETQ in the germline V gene. CDR3 length: 12 amino acids. V lost 4 bases to trimming and J lost 9 bases, with 13 bases between them. Data came from immunoSEQ multiplex PCR; TCRdb stores just in-frame clones and leaves some out. The top ten hold 0.9% to 1.3% of the sample, which has about 97,000 clones, around 90% seen once. For this clone: Its antigen remains unknown.

The sequence derives from a human donor in good health. Material: CD4+ T cells sorted from blood. This chain connects TRBV5-1 to TRBJ2-5, with TRBD1 as a possible D gene (6 bases). CDR3 in amino acids: CASSENHRAQYF. CDR3 nucleotides: TGCGCCAGCAGCGAAAACCACAGGGCCCAGTACTTC.